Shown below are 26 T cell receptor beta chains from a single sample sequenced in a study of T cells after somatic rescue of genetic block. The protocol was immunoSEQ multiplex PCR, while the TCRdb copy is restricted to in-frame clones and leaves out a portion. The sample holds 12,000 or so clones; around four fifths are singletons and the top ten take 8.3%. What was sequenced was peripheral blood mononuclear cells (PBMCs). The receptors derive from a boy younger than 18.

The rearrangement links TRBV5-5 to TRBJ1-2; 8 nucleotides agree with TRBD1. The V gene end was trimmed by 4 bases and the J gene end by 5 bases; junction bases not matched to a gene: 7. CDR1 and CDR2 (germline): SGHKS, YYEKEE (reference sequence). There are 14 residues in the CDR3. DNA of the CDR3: TGTGCCAGCAGCCCCGGACAGGGAGTATATGGCTACACCTTC. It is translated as CASSPGQGVYGYTF.

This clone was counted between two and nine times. The DNA for the CDR3 is TGTGCCAGCAGCTATGGACTAGCGGGAAACAATGAGCAGTTCTTC. It encodes CASSYGLAGNNEQFF. The V and J genes are TRBV11-1 and TRBJ2-1; 12 bases fit TRBD2. V lost 4 bases and J lost 5; bases outside the gene matches: 3. This CDR3 is built from 15 residues. Germline values: CDR1 SGHAT, CDR2 FQDESV (reference sequence).

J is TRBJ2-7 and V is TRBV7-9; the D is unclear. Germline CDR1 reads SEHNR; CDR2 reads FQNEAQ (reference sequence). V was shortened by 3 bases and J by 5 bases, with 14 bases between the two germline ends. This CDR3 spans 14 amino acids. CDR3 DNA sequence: TGTGCCAGCAGCTTCACATCCCGAAACAACGAGCAGTACTTC. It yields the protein CASSFTSRNNEQYF.

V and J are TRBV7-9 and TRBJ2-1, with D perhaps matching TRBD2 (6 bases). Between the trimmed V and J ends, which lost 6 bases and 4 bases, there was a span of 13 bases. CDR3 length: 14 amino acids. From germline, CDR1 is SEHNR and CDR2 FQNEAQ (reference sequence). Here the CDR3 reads CASRRLAVYNEQFF. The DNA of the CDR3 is TGTGCCAGCAGGCGATTAGCGGTGTACAATGAGCAGTTCTTC. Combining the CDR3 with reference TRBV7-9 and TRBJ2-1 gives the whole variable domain DTGVSQNPRHKITKRGQNVTFRCDPISEHNRLYWYRQTLGQGPEFLTYFQNEAQLEKSRLLSDRFSAERPKGSFSTLEIQRTEQGDSAMYLCASRRLAVYNEQFFGPGTRLTVL.

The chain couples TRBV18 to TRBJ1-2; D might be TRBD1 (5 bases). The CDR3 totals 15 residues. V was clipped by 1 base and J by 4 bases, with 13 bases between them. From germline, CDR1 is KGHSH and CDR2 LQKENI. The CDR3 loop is CASSPRVGTSYGYTF. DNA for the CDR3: TGTGCCAGCTCACCACGGGTAGGGACTAGCTATGGCTACACCTTC.

The CDR3 is CASSLGGPYEQYF. The DNA of the CDR3 is TGTGCCAGCAGCTTAGGGGGGCCGTACGAGCAGTACTTC. The chain links TRBV7-2 to TRBJ2-7; tentative D call: TRBD1 (6 bases). Germline V gene sequence: CDR1 SGHTA, CDR2 FQGNSA. V lost 1 base to trimming and J lost 4 bases, with 8 bases between them. The CDR3 consists of 13 residues.

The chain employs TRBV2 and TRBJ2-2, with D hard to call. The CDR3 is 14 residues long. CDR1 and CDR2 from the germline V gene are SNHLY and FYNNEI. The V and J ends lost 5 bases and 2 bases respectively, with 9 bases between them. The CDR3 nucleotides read TGTGCCAGCAGTCCCCTTACTAACACCGGGGAGCTGTTTTTT. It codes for CASSPLTNTGELFF.

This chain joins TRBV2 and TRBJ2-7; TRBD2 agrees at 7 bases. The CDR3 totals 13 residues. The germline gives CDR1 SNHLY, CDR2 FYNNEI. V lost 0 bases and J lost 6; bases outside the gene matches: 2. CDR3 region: CASSEAGGSEQYF. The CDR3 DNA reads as TGTGCCAGCAGTGAAGCGGGAGGGTCCGAGCAGTACTTC.

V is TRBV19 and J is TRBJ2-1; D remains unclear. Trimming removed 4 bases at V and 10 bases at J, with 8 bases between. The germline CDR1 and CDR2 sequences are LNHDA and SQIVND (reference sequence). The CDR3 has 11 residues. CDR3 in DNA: TGTGCCAGTAGTAACCCTGGGGAGCAGTTCTTC. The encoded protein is CASSNPGEQFF.

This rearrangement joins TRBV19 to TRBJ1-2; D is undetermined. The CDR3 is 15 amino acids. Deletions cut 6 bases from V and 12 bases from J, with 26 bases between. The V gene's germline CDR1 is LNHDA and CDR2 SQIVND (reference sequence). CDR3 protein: CASRTAPRPEGLNTF. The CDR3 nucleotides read TGTGCCAGTAGGACCGCTCCCCGGCCCGAAGGCCTTAACACCTTC. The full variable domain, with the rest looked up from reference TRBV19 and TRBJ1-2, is DGGITQSPKYLFRKEGQNVTLSCEQNLNHDAMYWYRQDPGQGLRLIYYSQIVNDFQKGDIAEGYSVSREKKESFPLTVTSAQKNPTAFYLCASRTAPRPEGLNTFGSGTRLTVV.

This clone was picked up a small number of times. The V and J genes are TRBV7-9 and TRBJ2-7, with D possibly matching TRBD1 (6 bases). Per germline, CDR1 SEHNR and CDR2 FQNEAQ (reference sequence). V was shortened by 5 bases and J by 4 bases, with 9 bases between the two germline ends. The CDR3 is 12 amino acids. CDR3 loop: CASSQTGYEQYF. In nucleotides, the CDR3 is TGTGCCAGCAGCCAAACAGGGTACGAGCAGTACTTC.

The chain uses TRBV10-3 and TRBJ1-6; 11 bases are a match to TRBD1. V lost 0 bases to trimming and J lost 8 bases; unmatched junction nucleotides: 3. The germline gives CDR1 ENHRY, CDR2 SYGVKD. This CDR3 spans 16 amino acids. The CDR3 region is CAISESGTGGHSPLHF. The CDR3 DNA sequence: TGTGCCATCAGTGAGTCGGGGACAGGGGGGCATTCACCCCTCCACTTT.

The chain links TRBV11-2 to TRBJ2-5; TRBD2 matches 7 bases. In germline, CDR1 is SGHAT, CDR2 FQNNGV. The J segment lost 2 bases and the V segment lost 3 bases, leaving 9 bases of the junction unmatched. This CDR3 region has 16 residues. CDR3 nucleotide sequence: TGTGCCAGCAGCTTTCTCGCGGGAGTTCGACAAGAGACCCAGTACTTC. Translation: CASSFLAGVRQETQYF. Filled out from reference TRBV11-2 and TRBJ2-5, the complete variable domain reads EAGVAQSPRYKIIEKRQSVAFWCNPISGHATLYWYQQILGQGPKLLIQFQNNGVVDDSQLPKDRFSAERLKGVDSTLKIQPAKLEDSAVYLCASSFLAGVRQETQYFGPGTRLLVL.

CDR3 residues: CASRGGGSNQPQHF. CDR3 nucleotide sequence: TGCGCCAGCAGGGGTGGGGGGAGCAATCAGCCCCAGCATTTT. The rearrangement uses TRBV10-2 and TRBJ1-5; tentatively, D is TRBD1 (5 bases). Germline-derived CDR1 and CDR2 are WSHSY and SAAADI. The ends were cut back, 6 bases at V and 1 base at J, with 10 bases in the middle. This CDR3 comprises 14 residues.

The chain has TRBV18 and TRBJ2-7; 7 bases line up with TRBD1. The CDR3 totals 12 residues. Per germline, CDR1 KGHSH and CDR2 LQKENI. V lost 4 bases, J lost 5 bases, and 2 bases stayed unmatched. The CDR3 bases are TGTGCCAGCTCACAGGGACAGCACGAGCAGTACTTC. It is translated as CASSQGQHEQYF.

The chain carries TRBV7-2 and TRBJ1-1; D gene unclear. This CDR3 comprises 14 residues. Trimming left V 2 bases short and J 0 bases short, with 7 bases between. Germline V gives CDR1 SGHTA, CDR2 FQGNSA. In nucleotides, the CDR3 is TGTGCCAGCAGCTTAAGGTTATTGAACACTGAAGCTTTCTTT. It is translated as CASSLRLLNTEAFF.

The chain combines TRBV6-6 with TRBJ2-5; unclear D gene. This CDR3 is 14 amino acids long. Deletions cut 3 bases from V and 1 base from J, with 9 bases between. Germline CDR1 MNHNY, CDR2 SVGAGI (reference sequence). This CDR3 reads CASSYGVTQETQYF. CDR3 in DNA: TGTGCCAGCAGTTATGGGGTTACCCAAGAGACCCAGTACTTC.

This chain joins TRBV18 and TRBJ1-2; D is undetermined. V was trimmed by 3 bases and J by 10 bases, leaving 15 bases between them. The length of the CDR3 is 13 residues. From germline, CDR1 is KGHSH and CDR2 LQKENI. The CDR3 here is CASSPQALNFYTF. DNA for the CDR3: TGTGCCAGCTCACCGCAGGCCCTGAACTTCTACACCTTC.

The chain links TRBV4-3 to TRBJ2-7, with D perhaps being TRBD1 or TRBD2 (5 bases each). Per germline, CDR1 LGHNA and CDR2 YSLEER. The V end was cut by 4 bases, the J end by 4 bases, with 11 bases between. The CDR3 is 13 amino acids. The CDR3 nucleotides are TGCGCCAGCAGCCGGGACGGGAAATACGAGCAGTACTTC. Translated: CASSRDGKYEQYF.

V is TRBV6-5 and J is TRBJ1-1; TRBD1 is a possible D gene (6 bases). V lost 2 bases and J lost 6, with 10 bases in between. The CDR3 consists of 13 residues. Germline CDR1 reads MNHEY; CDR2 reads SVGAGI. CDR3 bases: TGTGCCAGCAGTTACATGGGGGGCGCTGAAGCTTTCTTT. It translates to CASSYMGGAEAFF.

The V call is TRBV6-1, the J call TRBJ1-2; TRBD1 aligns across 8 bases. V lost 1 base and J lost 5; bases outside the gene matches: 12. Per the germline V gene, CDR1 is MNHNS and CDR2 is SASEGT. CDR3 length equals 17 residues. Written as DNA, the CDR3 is TGTGCCAGCAGTGAAGAGACAGGGGCCCGGATTATGTATGGCTACACCTTC. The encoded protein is CASSEETGARIMYGYTF.

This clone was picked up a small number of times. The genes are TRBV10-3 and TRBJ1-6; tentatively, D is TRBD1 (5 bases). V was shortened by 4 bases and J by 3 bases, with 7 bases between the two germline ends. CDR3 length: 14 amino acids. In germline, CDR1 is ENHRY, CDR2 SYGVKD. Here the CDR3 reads CAISAGLYNSPLHF. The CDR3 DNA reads TGTGCCATCAGTGCAGGGCTCTATAATTCACCCCTCCACTTT.

CDR3: CASRRTSGYEQYF. In DNA, the CDR3 is TGTGCCAGCAGACGGACTAGCGGCTACGAGCAGTACTTC. This chain uses TRBV27 with TRBJ2-7; TRBD2 agrees at 10 bases. The length of the CDR3 is 13 residues. J was trimmed by 3 bases and V by 6 bases; bases with no gene match: 2. Germline lookup yields CDR1 MNHEY and CDR2 SMNVEV (reference sequence).

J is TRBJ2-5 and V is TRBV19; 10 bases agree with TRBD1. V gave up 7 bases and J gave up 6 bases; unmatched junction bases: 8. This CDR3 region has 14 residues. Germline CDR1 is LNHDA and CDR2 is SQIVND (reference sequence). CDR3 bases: TGTGCCAGTACCGATGGGACAGGGGAGCAGACCCAGTACTTC. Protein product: CASTDGTGEQTQYF.

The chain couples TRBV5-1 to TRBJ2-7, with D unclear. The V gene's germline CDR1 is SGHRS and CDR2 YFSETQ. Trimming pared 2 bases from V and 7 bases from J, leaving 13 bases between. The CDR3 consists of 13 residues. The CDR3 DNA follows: TGCGCCAGCAGCTTCATAGGCGAACAAGAGCAGTACTTC. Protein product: CASSFIGEQEQYF. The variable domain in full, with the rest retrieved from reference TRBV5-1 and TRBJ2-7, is KAGVTQTPRYLIKTRGQQVTLSCSPISGHRSVSWYQQTPGQGLQFLFEYFSETQRNKGNFPGRFSGRQFSNSRSEMNVSTLELGDSALYLCASSFIGEQEQYFGPGTRLTVT.

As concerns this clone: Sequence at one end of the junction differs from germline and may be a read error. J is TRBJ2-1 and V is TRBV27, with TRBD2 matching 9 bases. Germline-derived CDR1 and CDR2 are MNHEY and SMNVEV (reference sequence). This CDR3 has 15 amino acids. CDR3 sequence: CASSLPLAGNNGQFF. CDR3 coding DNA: TGTGCCAGCAGTTTACCTCTAGCGGGAAACAATGGGCAGTTCTTC.